This T cell receptor (beta chain) was sequenced during a study of beta chain features in type 1 diabetes. Findings of the study overall: Patients with Type 1 diabetes showed moderately but significantly shorter TCRB CDR3s in all four CD4+ subsets.

Germline V CDR1 and CDR2: SNHLY, FYNNEI. V lost 6 bases to trimming and J lost 5 bases, with 7 bases between them. This CDR3 contains 11 residues. Expressed TCRB transcripts were sequenced, since all the RNA that had been isolated was reverse transcribed. Here immunoSEQ multiplex PCR was the method, and the copy in TCRdb shows in-frame clones only, minus some. The sample holds approximately 150,000 clones, 7.5% to 9.5% seen once. This clone was seen ten or more times. Its cognate antigen is unknown. This sequence joins TRBV2 and TRBJ2-5; D gene uncertain. This TCR was sampled from a man aged 25-45 years with type 1 diabetes. What was sequenced was central memory CD4+ T cells from blood. The CDR3 sequence is CASSEEETQYF. CDR3 DNA sequence: TGTGCCAGCAGCGAGGAGGAGACCCAGTACTTC.